Below are 22 T cell receptor beta chains sequenced from a single sample in a study of blood T cell repertoires in COVID-19 (dated by TCRdb to the early 2020s). Receptors were amplified or captured by the immunoSEQ multiplex PCR assay. The source is immuneACCESS, and TCRdb retained only in-frame sequences with V and J called. Part of the clones is not carried over; for the studies checked, unresolved V genes explain less than half of this, and the remainder is unexplained. The sample table contains some 57,000 clones; only one count was recorded for approximately 85% of them. The ten largest clones add up to 20% to 25% of the sample. The source material was peripheral blood. All receptors derive from a woman older than 75 with acute or convalescent COVID-19.

This sequence joins TRBV5-4 and TRBJ2-2, with D possibly matching TRBD2 (5 bases). The CDR3 runs to 15 residues. The V and J ends lost 6 bases and 1 base respectively, with 13 bases between them. The germline CDR1 and CDR2 sequences are SGHNT and YYREEE (reference sequence). This chain's CDR3 is CASTPRGLNTGELFF. The CDR3, as DNA: TGTGCCAGCACCCCCCGTGGACTGAACACCGGGGAGCTGTTTTTT.

The V call is TRBV27, the J call TRBJ1-2; TRBD1 might be the D (6 bases). The CDR3 length is 13 residues. V lost 6 bases and J 5 bases, leaving 13 bases between the germline ends. Per germline, CDR1 MNHEY and CDR2 SMNVEV (reference sequence). CDR3 nucleotides: TGTGCCAGCAGCCTAGCACAGGGATATGGCTACACCTTC. Translating it yields CASSLAQGYGYTF.

This clone has just a few counts. The V and J genes are TRBV21-1 and TRBJ1-5; TRBD1 is the table's D call, not checked against the DNA. TRBV21-1 is a listed pseudogene. There are 18 residues in the CDR3. Written as DNA, the CDR3 is TGTGCCAGCAGCAAAGTGGGGACAGTCATAGGAGGAGATCAGCCCCAGCATTTT. As protein: CASSKVGTVIGGDQPQHF.

The V and J genes are TRBV12-5 and TRBJ2-4, with D maybe TRBD1 (5 bases). CDR1 is LGHNT, CDR2 FRNRAP, per germline. The CDR3 has 13 residues. V lost 1 base and J 5 bases, leaving 6 bases between the germline ends. Written as DNA, the CDR3 is TGTGCTAGTGGTTTGGCAGGGCAAAACATTCAGTACTTC. This sequence encodes CASGLAGQNIQYF.

The chain carries TRBV14 and TRBJ1-1, with 7 bases that match TRBD1. CDR3 length: 13 residues. Germline V lookup: CDR1 SGHDN, CDR2 FVKESK. The J segment lost 6 bases and the V segment lost 5 bases, leaving 6 bases of the junction unmatched. The CDR3 DNA sequence: TGTGCCAGCAGCGCTCAGGGGGGTGCTGAAGCTTTCTTT. Translating it yields CASSAQGGAEAFF.

The chain couples TRBV2 to TRBJ1-6; tentatively, D is TRBD1 (5 bases). CDR1 and CDR2 from the germline V gene are SNHLY and FYNNEI. CDR3 length: 13 residues. Trimming left V 8 bases short and J 7 bases short, with 12 bases between. In nucleotides, the CDR3 is TGTGCCAGCCAAGGGCCAGGGAATTCACCCCTCCACTTT. This gives the protein CASQGPGNSPLHF.

The gene calls are TRBV6-5 and TRBJ1-6, with D possibly TRBD1 on 6 matching bases. The CDR3 totals 14 residues. Per germline, CDR1 MNHEY and CDR2 SVGAGI. V was trimmed by 7 bases and J by 9 bases, leaving 16 bases between them. CDR3 in DNA: TGTGCCAGCATTGCTGTAGGGGGTGGTTCACCCCTCCACTTT. Amino acids: CASIAVGGGSPLHF.

V and J are TRBV5-1 and TRBJ1-2, with 8 bases that match TRBD1. The V gene's germline CDR1 is SGHRS and CDR2 YFSETQ. Trimming cost V 4 bases and J 4 bases; bases outside gene matches: 9. CDR3 length: 15 residues. In nucleotides, the CDR3 is TGCGCCAGCAGCAAAGACAGGGGTGATAGCTATGGCTACACCTTC. Protein product: CASSKDRGDSYGYTF. The entire variable domain, with the rest obtained from reference TRBV5-1 and TRBJ1-2, is as follows: KAGVTQTPRYLIKTRGQQVTLSCSPISGHRSVSWYQQTPGQGLQFLFEYFSETQRNKGNFPGRFSGRQFSNSRSEMNVSTLELGDSALYLCASSKDRGDSYGYTFGSGTRLTVV.

The gene calls are TRBV19 and TRBJ1-6; D might be TRBD1 (6 bases). The CDR3 extends over 15 amino acids. Looked up from germline, CDR1 is LNHDA and CDR2 is SQIVND (reference sequence). Trimming took 5 bases from V and 7 from J, leaving 15 bases between them. The CDR3 bases are TGTGCCAGTAGTCCACCCGGGACATACAATTCACCCCTCCACTTT. Amino acid sequence: CASSPPGTYNSPLHF. The full variable domain, rest sourced from reference TRBV19 and TRBJ1-6, is DGGITQSPKYLFRKEGQNVTLSCEQNLNHDAMYWYRQDPGQGLRLIYYSQIVNDFQKGDIAEGYSVSREKKESFPLTVTSAQKNPTAFYLCASSPPGTYNSPLHFGNGTRLTVT.

This sequence joins TRBV19 and TRBJ1-2; D remains unclear. The CDR3 is made up of 13 amino acids. Trimming cost V 7 bases and J 8 bases, with 17 bases left between them. The germline V gene has CDR1 LNHDA and CDR2 SQIVND (reference sequence). The CDR3 DNA is TGTGCCAGTACAGTCCAGAGGGCGGAAGGCTACACCTTC. Protein sequence: CASTVQRAEGYTF.

The chain employs TRBV19 and TRBJ2-1, with D possibly being TRBD2 (7 bases). Trimming cost V 4 bases and J 0 bases, with 10 bases left between them. The CDR3 has 15 amino acids. The V gene's germline CDR1 is LNHDA and CDR2 SQIVND (reference sequence). CDR3 in amino acids: CASSRRGGSYNEQFF. The CDR3 DNA reads TGTGCCAGTAGTAGAAGGGGGGGCTCCTACAATGAGCAGTTCTTC.

The J gene is TRBJ2-1, the V gene TRBV18; 8 bases line up with TRBD2. The germline gives CDR1 KGHSH, CDR2 LQKENI. V lost 2 bases, J lost 5 bases, and 8 bases stayed unmatched. The CDR3 is made up of 16 amino acids. The CDR3 DNA is TGTGCCAGCTCACCAGGGCGGGGACTAGGGAACAATGAGCAGTTCTTC. This gives the protein CASSPGRGLGNNEQFF.

The rearrangement uses TRBV7-8 and TRBJ1-6; D perhaps matches TRBD1 (5 bases). This CDR3 spans 15 amino acids. Looked up from germline, CDR1 is SGHVS and CDR2 is FQNEAQ. The germline V and J ends were trimmed by 5 bases and 7 bases, with 15 bases remaining between them. The CDR3: CASSHRQSWNSPLHF. The CDR3 nucleotides are TGTGCCAGCAGCCATAGACAGAGTTGGAATTCACCCCTCCACTTT.

The chain is built from TRBV4-1 and TRBJ1-1, with TRBD1 as a possible D gene (6 bases). This CDR3 spans 15 amino acids. The V gene's germline CDR1 is MGHRA and CDR2 YSYEKL. V lost 0 bases to trimming and J lost 5 bases, with 13 bases between them. The CDR3 region is CASSQDGQRGTEAFF. As DNA, the CDR3 is TGCGCCAGCAGCCAAGATGGACAGCGAGGGACTGAAGCTTTCTTT.

There are a few counts of this clone. V is TRBV19 and J is TRBJ1-1; no reliable D call. CDR3 length equals 14 residues. Looked up from germline, CDR1 is LNHDA and CDR2 is SQIVND (reference sequence). The V end lost 5 bases, the J end lost 4 bases, and 14 bases lay between the germline ends. CDR3 coding DNA: TGTGCCAGTAGTTTCCGGAGGGAGGGCACTGAAGCTTTCTTT. Translation: CASSFRREGTEAFF.

The chain carries TRBV7-9 and TRBJ1-2, with unresolved D. The length of the CDR3 is 14 residues. Trimming pared 5 bases from V and 2 bases from J, leaving 12 bases between. Germline CDR1 is SEHNR and CDR2 is FQNEAQ (reference sequence). This chain's CDR3 is CASSPLEANYGYTF. The DNA for the CDR3 is TGTGCCAGCAGCCCCCTCGAGGCAAACTATGGCTACACCTTC.

This clone was picked up a small number of times. The chain has TRBV3-1 (or the pseudogene TRBV3-2) and TRBJ2-5; TRBD2 aligns across 11 bases. This CDR3 has 17 amino acids. The V gene end was trimmed by 0 bases and the J gene end by 5 bases; junction bases not matched to a gene: 8. Germline V gives CDR1 LGHDT, CDR2 YNNKEL (reference sequence). CDR3 protein: CASSQDLTSGAVETQYF. The CDR3 DNA is TGTGCCAGCAGCCAAGATCTGACTAGCGGGGCCGTCGAGACCCAGTACTTC.

The table lists this clone with a few counts. This chain links TRBV5-1 with TRBJ2-5; 8 bases agree with TRBD2. J gave up 5 bases and V 0 bases, and 6 bases lay outside the gene matches. The CDR3 has 15 amino acids. Germline CDR1 and CDR2: SGHRS and YFSETQ. CDR3 nucleotide sequence: TGCGCCAGCAGCTTGGGAGCGGGAGATCGGGAGACCCAGTACTTC. It yields the protein CASSLGAGDRETQYF.

This rearrangement joins TRBV5-1 to TRBJ2-2; TRBD2 matches at 11 bases. The CDR3 is 15 residues long. CDR1 is SGHRS, CDR2 YFSETQ, per germline. V trimming: 3 bases; J trimming: 6 bases; junction bases outside the gene matches: 4. The CDR3 protein is CASSSTSGTPGELFF. CDR3 bases: TGCGCCAGCAGCTCGACTAGCGGGACGCCCGGGGAGCTGTTTTTT.

J is TRBJ1-1 and V is TRBV7-9, with a tentative D call TRBD1 (6 bases). V gave up 6 bases and J gave up 1 base, with 15 bases separating them. Germline-derived CDR1 and CDR2 are SEHNR and FQNEAQ (reference sequence). CDR3 size: 15 residues. CDR3: CASSRVGAKNTEAFF. CDR3 coding DNA: TGTGCCAGCAGTCGGGTGGGGGCGAAGAACACTGAAGCTTTCTTT.

This clone was picked up a small number of times. CDR3 residues: CASSPGQGRNQPQHF. CDR3 sequence (DNA): TGTGCCAGTAGCCCGGGACAGGGACGCAATCAGCCCCAGCATTTT. This chain connects TRBV19 to TRBJ1-5, with 9 bases lining up with TRBD1. The CDR3 is 15 amino acids. Germline CDR1 LNHDA, CDR2 SQIVND (reference sequence). V gave up 6 bases and J gave up 2 bases; unmatched junction bases: 5. Drawing the rest from reference TRBV19 and TRBJ1-5, the complete variable domain is DGGITQSPKYLFRKEGQNVTLSCEQNLNHDAMYWYRQDPGQGLRLIYYSQIVNDFQKGDIAEGYSVSREKKESFPLTVTSAQKNPTAFYLCASSPGQGRNQPQHFGDGTRLSIL.

The chain uses TRBV3-1 (or the pseudogene TRBV3-2) and TRBJ2-2; 9 positions match TRBD1. Germline lookup yields CDR1 LGHDT and CDR2 YNNKEL (reference sequence). J gave up 6 bases and V 4 bases, and 15 bases lay outside the gene matches. This CDR3 comprises 18 residues. The CDR3 DNA is TGTGCCAGCAGCCGCTATTCTCCGGGACAGGGCTCGGCCGGGGAGCTGTTTTTT. Translation: CASSRYSPGQGSAGELFF.